This TCR beta chain was documented in a study of follicular helper T cells after annual influenza vaccination. About the research overall: Some donors were sampled over the 2013-2014, 2014-2015 and 2015-2016 vaccinations.

Germline V lookup: CDR1 MNHNS, CDR2 SASEGT. The CDR3 loop spans 14 amino acids. V gave up 3 bases and J gave up 2 bases, with 8 bases separating them. Study conclusions and caveats: Productive TCRB sequences came from only about 9-20% of cells.

Details on this clone: No antigen is known for it.

Data came from immunoSEQ multiplex PCR; TCRdb stores just in-frame clones and leaves some out. The sample includes approximately 5,000 clones, roughly nine tenths of them seen just once. Time point meaning: 2013-2014 season, 7 days after vaccination. Community-dwelling subjects without influenza vaccination in the prior 6 months were enrolled. The chain couples TRBV6-1 to TRBJ1-5, with D uncertain. This specimen consisted of CXCR5+ CD38- circulating T follicular helper cells from blood, obtained 7 days after influenza vaccination. Subset noted: circulating Tfh, non-naive CD4+CXCR5+PD-1+ (ICOS+CD38+ or ICOS-CD38-). This clonotype was obtained from an adult who received the influenza vaccine. The chain's CDR3 is CASSDVIGNQPQHF. The CDR3 nucleotides read TGTGCCAGCAGTGATGTTATAGGCAATCAGCCCCAGCATTTT.